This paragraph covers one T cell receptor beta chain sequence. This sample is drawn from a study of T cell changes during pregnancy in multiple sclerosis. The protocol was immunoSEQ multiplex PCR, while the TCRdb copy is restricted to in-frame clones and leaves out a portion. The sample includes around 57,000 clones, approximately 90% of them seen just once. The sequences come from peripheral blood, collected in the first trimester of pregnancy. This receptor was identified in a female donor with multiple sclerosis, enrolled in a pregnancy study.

CDR3 loop: CASSLQVNTGELFF. The CDR3 nucleotides read TGTGCCAGCAGCTTACAGGTCAACACCGGGGAGCTGTTTTTT. The rearrangement joins TRBV7-2 to TRBJ2-2, with no clear D. The CDR3 is 14 amino acids. V gave up 2 bases and J gave up 2 bases, with 6 bases separating them. Per germline, CDR1 SGHTA and CDR2 FQGNSA.